This T cell receptor beta chain was obtained from a study of technical replicates of blood from a few donors. The CDR3 sequence is 12 residues long. The trim removed 8 bases at V and 9 bases at J, leaving 9 bases unmatched. Germline V gene sequence: CDR1 MGHDK, CDR2 SYGVNS. TCRdb's copy holds only in-frame clones and misses some; the assay was immunoSEQ multiplex PCR. Counted here are around 83,000 clones, around 94% occurring once; the ten biggest clones make up under 0.5%. This TCR was sampled from a human donor in good health. The chain joins TRBV25-1 to TRBJ2-5; 7 bases fit TRBD2. Sequenced sample: T cells isolated from PBMCs. The CDR3 DNA follows: TGTGCCAGCGCCTCCCCCCGGGGGGCCCAGTACTTC. Its protein product is CASASPRGAQYF.